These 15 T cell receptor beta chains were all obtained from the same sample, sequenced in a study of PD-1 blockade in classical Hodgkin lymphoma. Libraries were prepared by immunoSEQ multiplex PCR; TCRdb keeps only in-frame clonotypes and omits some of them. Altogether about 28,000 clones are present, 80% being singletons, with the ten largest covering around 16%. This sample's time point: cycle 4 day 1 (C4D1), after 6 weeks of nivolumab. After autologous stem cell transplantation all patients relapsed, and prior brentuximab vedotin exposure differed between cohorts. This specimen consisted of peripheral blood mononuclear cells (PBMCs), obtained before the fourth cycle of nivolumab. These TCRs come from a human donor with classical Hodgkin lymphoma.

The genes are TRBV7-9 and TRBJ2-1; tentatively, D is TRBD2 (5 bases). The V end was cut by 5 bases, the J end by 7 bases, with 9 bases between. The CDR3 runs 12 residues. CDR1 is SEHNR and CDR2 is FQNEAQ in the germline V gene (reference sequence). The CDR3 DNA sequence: TGTGCCAGCAGCGAGGACTGGAATGAGCAGTTCTTC. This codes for CASSEDWNEQFF.

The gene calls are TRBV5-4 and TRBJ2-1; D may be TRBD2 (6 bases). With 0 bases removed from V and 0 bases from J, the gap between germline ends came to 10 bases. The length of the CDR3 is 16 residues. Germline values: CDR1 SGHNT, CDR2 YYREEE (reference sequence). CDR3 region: CASSLVGGGSYNEQFF. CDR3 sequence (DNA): TGTGCCAGCAGCTTGGTCGGGGGTGGCTCCTACAATGAGCAGTTCTTC.

The CDR3 loop reads CASSRDRAANEQFF. The CDR3, as DNA: TGTGCCAGTAGCAGAGACAGGGCTGCAAATGAGCAGTTCTTC. The V gene is TRBV19, the J gene TRBJ2-1; 7 nucleotides align to TRBD1. CDR1 and CDR2 (germline): LNHDA, SQIVND (reference sequence). V was clipped by 6 bases and J by 7 bases; unmatched bases: 9. This CDR3 contains 14 residues.

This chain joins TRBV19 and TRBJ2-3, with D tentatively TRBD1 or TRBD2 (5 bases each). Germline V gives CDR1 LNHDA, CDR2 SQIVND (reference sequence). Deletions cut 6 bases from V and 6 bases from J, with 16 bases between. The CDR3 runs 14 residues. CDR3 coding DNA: TGTGCCAGTAGACCCGCCGGGACGGATGATACGCAGTATTTT. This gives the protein CASRPAGTDDTQYF.

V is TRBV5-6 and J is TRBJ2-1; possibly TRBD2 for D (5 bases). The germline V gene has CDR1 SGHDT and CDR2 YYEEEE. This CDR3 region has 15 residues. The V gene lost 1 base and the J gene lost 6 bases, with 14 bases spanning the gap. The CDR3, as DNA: TGTGCCAGCAGCTTGCCAGGCGGGCTCCCCAATGAGCAGTTCTTC. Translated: CASSLPGGLPNEQFF.

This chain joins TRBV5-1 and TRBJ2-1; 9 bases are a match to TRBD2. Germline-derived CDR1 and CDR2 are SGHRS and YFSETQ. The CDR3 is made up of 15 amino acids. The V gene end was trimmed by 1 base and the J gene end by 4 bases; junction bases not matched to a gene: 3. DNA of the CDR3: TGCGCCAGCAGCTTGATGGCGGGAGGGTACAATGAGCAGTTCTTC. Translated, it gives CASSLMAGGYNEQFF.

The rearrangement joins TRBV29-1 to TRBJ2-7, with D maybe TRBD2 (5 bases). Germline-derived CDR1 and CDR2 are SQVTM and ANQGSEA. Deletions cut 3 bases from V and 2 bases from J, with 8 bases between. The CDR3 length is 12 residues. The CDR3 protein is CSVEDLTYEQYF. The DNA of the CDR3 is TGCAGCGTTGAGGACTTAACCTACGAGCAGTACTTC.

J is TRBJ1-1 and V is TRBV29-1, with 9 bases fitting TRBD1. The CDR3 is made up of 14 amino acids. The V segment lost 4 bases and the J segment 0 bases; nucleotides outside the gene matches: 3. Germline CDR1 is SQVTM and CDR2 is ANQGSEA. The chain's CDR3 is CSVVGDRVNTEAFF. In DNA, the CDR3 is TGCAGCGTTGTAGGGGACAGGGTGAACACTGAAGCTTTCTTT.

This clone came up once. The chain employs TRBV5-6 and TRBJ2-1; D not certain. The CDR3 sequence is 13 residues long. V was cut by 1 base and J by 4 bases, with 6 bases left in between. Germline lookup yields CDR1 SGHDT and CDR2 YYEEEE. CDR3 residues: CASSLLGYNEQFF. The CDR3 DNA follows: TGTGCCAGCAGCTTGCTCGGGTACAATGAGCAGTTCTTC.

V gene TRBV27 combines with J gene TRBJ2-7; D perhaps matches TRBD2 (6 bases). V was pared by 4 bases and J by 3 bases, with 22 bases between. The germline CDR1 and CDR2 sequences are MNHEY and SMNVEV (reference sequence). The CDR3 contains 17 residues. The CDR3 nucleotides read TGTGCCAGCAGTTCGTCGCCCGGGACTCCGAGGGGCTACGAGCAGTACTTC. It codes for CASSSSPGTPRGYEQYF.

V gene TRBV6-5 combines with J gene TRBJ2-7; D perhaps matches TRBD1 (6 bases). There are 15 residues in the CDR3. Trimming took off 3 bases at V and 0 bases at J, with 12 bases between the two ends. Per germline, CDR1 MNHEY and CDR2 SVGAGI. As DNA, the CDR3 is TGTGCCAGCAGTTATGATCAGGGGAGCTCCTACGAGCAGTACTTC. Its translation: CASSYDQGSSYEQYF.

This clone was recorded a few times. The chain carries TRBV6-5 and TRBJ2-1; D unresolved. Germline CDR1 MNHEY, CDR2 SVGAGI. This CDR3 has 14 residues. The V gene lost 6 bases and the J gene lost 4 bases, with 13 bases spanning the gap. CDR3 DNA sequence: TGTGCCAGCAGCCAATATGACGAGTACAATGAGCAGTTCTTC. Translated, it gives CASSQYDEYNEQFF.

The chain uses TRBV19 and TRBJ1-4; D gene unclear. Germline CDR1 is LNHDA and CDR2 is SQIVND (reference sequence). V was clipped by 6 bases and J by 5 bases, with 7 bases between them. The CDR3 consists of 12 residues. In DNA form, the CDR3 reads TGTGCCAGTAGGCACCGCAATGAAAAACTGTTTTTT. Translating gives CASRHRNEKLFF. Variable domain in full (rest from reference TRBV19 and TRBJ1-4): DGGITQSPKYLFRKEGQNVTLSCEQNLNHDAMYWYRQDPGQGLRLIYYSQIVNDFQKGDIAEGYSVSREKKESFPLTVTSAQKNPTAFYLCASRHRNEKLFFGSGTQLSVL.

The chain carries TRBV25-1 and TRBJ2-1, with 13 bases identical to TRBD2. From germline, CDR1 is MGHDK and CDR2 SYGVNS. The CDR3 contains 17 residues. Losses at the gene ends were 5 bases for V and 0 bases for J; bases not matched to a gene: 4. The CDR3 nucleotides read TGTGCCAGCAGTCCCACTAGCGGGAGGGCCTCCTACAATGAGCAGTTCTTC. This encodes CASSPTSGRASYNEQFF.

The CDR3 region is CASRPAHHLNSPLHF. CDR3 nucleotides: TGTGCCAGCAGGCCCGCACACCACCTCAATTCACCCCTCCACTTT. This chain joins TRBV6-1 and TRBJ1-6; D is unclear. Between the trimmed V and J ends, which lost 6 bases and 7 bases, there was a span of 16 bases. Germline V CDR1 and CDR2: MNHNS, SASEGT. This CDR3 has 15 amino acids.